This T cell receptor beta chain comes out of a study of blood T cell repertoires in COVID-19. Study in general: The United States, Italy and Spain supplied acute and convalescent COVID-19 samples.

The length of the CDR3 is 15 residues. Trimming cost V 0 bases and J 5 bases, with 13 bases left between them. Germline CDR1 is KGHSH and CDR2 is LQKENI. The authors' processing: For nucleated cells, counts were estimated from reference gene primer amplification. Assay used: immunoSEQ multiplex PCR; TCRdb lists only in-frame clones, some missing. That table furnishes V, J and clone size, whereas the DNA furnished D and trimming. In the table there are approximately 440,000 clones, about 90% of which are singletons. This clone was seen only once. Enrollees, about 18 to 89 years old, lived in 25 or so US areas. The recovered donors of Cohort 3 showed two negative PCRs, clearance, or symptom resolution.

This sequence originates from a woman aged 18 to 35 who had recovered from COVID-19. The rearrangement joins TRBV18 to TRBJ1-1; D perhaps matches TRBD1 (6 bases). The material sequenced was PBMCs or T cells enriched from blood (not recorded which). CDR3 protein: CASSPPGRGGTEAFF. The CDR3 bases are TGTGCCAGCTCACCACCCGGCAGGGGAGGGACTGAAGCTTTCTTT.